The T cell receptor beta chain under discussion was sequenced for a study of glioma-infiltrating T cells. Study-level background: Approximately 990,000 peripheral T cells were targeted at about 4.5- to 11-fold coverage.

The CDR3 runs to 15 residues. The germline gives CDR1 MNHEY, CDR2 SVGEGT. Trimming cost V 1 base and J 8 bases, with 15 bases left between them. This clonotype has ten or more counts. Its specificity is unknown. TCR alpha and beta CDR3 regions were amplified from RNA using iRepertoire nested multiplex PCR. TCRdb processed the multiplex PCR reads anew with MiXCR; each CDR3 protein has one entry. In the table there are about 410,000 distinct CDR3 sequences, about 40% of which are singletons. Broader study findings: Gliomas, especially low-grade, showed above-expected tissue-blood divergence; non-neoplastic patients showed below.

Material: glioma tissue, nonneoplastic brain tissue, or PBMCs (not recorded which). The sequence was obtained from a human donor with low-grade glioma or glioblastoma, undergoing nonglioma brain surgery, or in good health (not recorded which). V is TRBV6-2 or TRBV6-3 and J is TRBJ2-1; D is possibly TRBD2 (6 bases). DNA of the CDR3: TGTGCCAGCAGTTACTATCGGGGAGGAGGCGATGAGCAGTTCTTC. Translating it yields CASSYYRGGGDEQFF.